This passage covers 27 T cell receptor beta chains from one sample sequenced in a study of graft-versus-host responses after intestinal transplantation. The antigens for these receptors are not known. Sequenced by immunoSEQ multiplex PCR; TCRdb stores in-frame clones only, minus some. The sample shows 80,000 to 100,000 clones, roughly 91% of them seen only once. The source material was unstimulated CD4+ T cells sorted from spleen or lymph node cells, sampled before intestinal transplant. Receptor source: a human donor who received an intestinal transplant.

V gene TRBV6-1 combines with J gene TRBJ2-7; TRBD1 agrees at 9 bases. The germline V gene encodes CDR1 MNHNS and CDR2 SASEGT. The CDR3 totals 17 residues. V lost 4 bases and J lost 2; bases outside the gene matches: 12. CDR3 residues: CASSVDASGQGAYEQYF. As DNA, the CDR3 is TGTGCCAGCAGTGTGGACGCCTCGGGACAGGGAGCCTACGAGCAGTACTTC.

J is TRBJ2-1 and V is TRBV5-6, with 9 bases identical to TRBD2. The CDR3 extends over 18 amino acids. After removal of 3 bases from V and 2 bases from J, the junction contained 12 bases not matched to a gene. Per germline, CDR1 SGHDT and CDR2 YYEEEE. CDR3 in amino acids: CASSSIGRREGTYNEQFF. CDR3 nucleotides: TGTGCCAGCAGCTCCATTGGTAGGCGGGAGGGAACCTACAATGAGCAGTTCTTC.

The CDR3 sequence is CAWSWGLPYEQYF. CDR3 nucleotides: TGTGCCTGGAGTTGGGGGCTCCCCTACGAGCAGTACTTC. J is TRBJ2-7 and V is TRBV30; a possible D gene is TRBD1 (6 bases). This CDR3 has 13 amino acids. Germline values: CDR1 GTSNPN, CDR2 SVGIG (reference sequence). The V gene lost 2 bases and the J gene lost 2 bases, with 10 bases spanning the gap.

The chain is built from TRBV18 and TRBJ2-7; TRBD2 matches at 7 bases. V trimming: 0 bases; J trimming: 7 bases; junction bases outside the gene matches: 3. CDR3 length equals 13 residues. Germline CDR1 is KGHSH and CDR2 is LQKENI. The CDR3 is CASSPPGLREQYF. Written as DNA, the CDR3 is TGTGCCAGCTCACCACCGGGACTACGGGAGCAGTACTTC.

The table lists this clone with a count of one. The rearrangement uses TRBV29-1 and TRBJ1-1, with D possibly matching TRBD1 (6 bases). Germline V lookup: CDR1 SQVTM, CDR2 ANQGSEA. The CDR3 has 13 amino acids. Deletions cut 8 bases from V and 5 bases from J, with 18 bases between. As DNA, the CDR3 is TGCAGCATATCGGGGGGCGTGAGGACTGAAGCTTTCTTT. It encodes CSISGGVRTEAFF.

The chain combines TRBV27 with TRBJ1-2; 7 bases are shared with TRBD1. Germline loops: CDR1 MNHEY, CDR2 SMNVEV (reference sequence). With V trimmed by 5 bases and J by 6 bases, 9 bases remained unmatched. The CDR3 is 14 amino acids. Here the CDR3 reads CASSPATGVHGYTF. The CDR3, as DNA: TGTGCCAGCAGTCCCGCAACAGGGGTTCATGGCTACACCTTC.

The chain links TRBV6-1 to TRBJ1-5, with D perhaps TRBD1 (5 bases). Looked up from germline, CDR1 is MNHNS and CDR2 is SASEGT. The V gene lost 2 bases and the J gene lost 2 bases, with 10 bases spanning the gap. The CDR3 consists of 15 residues. The CDR3 coding sequence is TGTGCCAGCAGTGAATCGGGGGGTGGCAATCAGCCCCAGCATTTT. This translates into CASSESGGGNQPQHF.

J is TRBJ2-5 and V is TRBV5-1; 7 bases align to TRBD1. The CDR3 has 15 amino acids. V lost 3 bases to trimming and J lost 5 bases; unmatched junction nucleotides: 10. The germline gives CDR1 SGHRS, CDR2 YFSETQ. The CDR3 loop is CASSSLTGSGETQYF. The CDR3 DNA sequence: TGCGCCAGCAGCTCGCTGACAGGGTCCGGGGAGACCCAGTACTTC.

The rearrangement uses TRBV6-1 and TRBJ2-3, with 9 positions matching TRBD2. The V gene's germline CDR1 is MNHNS and CDR2 SASEGT. The CDR3 totals 15 residues. V lost 6 bases and J lost 2; bases outside the gene matches: 6. The CDR3 sequence: CASSLAGIATDTQYF. The CDR3 DNA is TGTGCCAGCAGCCTAGCGGGGATCGCCACAGATACGCAGTATTTT.

This chain connects TRBV7-9 to TRBJ2-3, with D tentatively TRBD2 (6 bases). Between the trimmed V and J ends, which lost 8 bases and 4 bases, there was a span of 10 bases. The CDR3 is made up of 12 amino acids. In germline, CDR1 is SEHNR, CDR2 FQNEAQ (reference sequence). CDR3 residues: CASRSGADTQYF. The CDR3 DNA reads TGTGCCAGCCGGTCGGGGGCAGATACGCAGTATTTT.

CDR3 in amino acids: CASSRGDGNQPQHF. The CDR3 DNA reads TGTGCCAGCAGTCGGGGGGACGGCAATCAGCCCCAGCATTTT. This chain links TRBV9 with TRBJ1-5; D perhaps matches TRBD1 (5 bases). The germline V gene encodes CDR1 SGDLS and CDR2 YYNGEE. V dropped 5 bases and J dropped 2 bases, with 11 bases sitting between them. This CDR3 is built from 14 residues.

The chain carries TRBV7-3 and TRBJ2-1, with 12 bases matching TRBD2. CDR1 is SGHTA, CDR2 FQGTGA, per germline. V lost 5 bases, J lost 2 bases, and 7 bases stayed unmatched. This CDR3 has 17 residues. CDR3: CASSPSLAGGPYNEQFF. The CDR3 DNA reads TGTGCCAGCAGCCCGTCACTAGCGGGAGGCCCCTACAATGAGCAGTTCTTC.

This chain joins TRBV28 and TRBJ2-7; D not resolved. In germline, CDR1 is MDHEN, CDR2 SYDVKM. This CDR3 is 12 amino acids long. With 5 bases removed from V and 13 bases from J, the gap between germline ends came to 18 bases. The CDR3 loop is CASSHPHQGGYF. The CDR3 nucleotides read TGTGCCAGCAGTCATCCCCACCAAGGCGGATACTTC. The variable domain in full, completed from reference TRBV28 and TRBJ2-7, reads DVKVTQSSRYLVKRTGEKVFLECVQDMDHENMFWYRQDPGLGLRLIYFSYDVKMKEKGDIPEGYSVSREKKERFSLILESASTNQTSMYLCASSHPHQGGYFGPGTRLTVT.

CDR3 in DNA: TGTGCCAGCAGCCCTCGGACTAGCGGGAGAGGTTGGTACAATGAGCAGTTCTTC. Translated: CASSPRTSGRGWYNEQFF. The chain is built from TRBV11-2 and TRBJ2-1, with 13 bases lining up with TRBD2. The CDR3 contains 18 residues. V was clipped by 5 bases and J by 4 bases; unmatched bases: 11. The germline V gene encodes CDR1 SGHAT and CDR2 FQNNGV. Full variable domain (remainder filled in from reference TRBV11-2 and TRBJ2-1): EAGVAQSPRYKIIEKRQSVAFWCNPISGHATLYWYQQILGQGPKLLIQFQNNGVVDDSQLPKDRFSAERLKGVDSTLKIQPAKLEDSAVYLCASSPRTSGRGWYNEQFFGPGTRLTVL.

In its sample, this clone was seen once. The chain couples TRBV9 to TRBJ2-5; D not certain. Germline V gene data show CDR1 as SGDLS and CDR2 as YYNGEE. V was shortened by 0 bases and J by 5 bases, with 8 bases between the two germline ends. This CDR3 region has 13 residues. The CDR3 region is CASSVGPRETQYF. Here the CDR3 DNA reads TGTGCCAGCAGCGTAGGACCGAGGGAGACCCAGTACTTC.

The chain links TRBV6-5 to TRBJ2-7; 7 bases map to TRBD2. The CDR3 consists of 13 residues. The ends lost 6 bases at V and 4 bases at J; junction bases unmatched: 6. Germline CDR1 reads MNHEY; CDR2 reads SVGAGI. The CDR3 DNA is TGTGCCAGCAGCAACGCGGGAGCGTACGAGCAGTACTTC. It translates to CASSNAGAYEQYF.

The V gene is TRBV7-2, the J gene TRBJ2-7, with TRBD1 matching over 7 bases. The V gene's germline CDR1 is SGHTA and CDR2 FQGNSA. The CDR3 has 14 residues. V shed 4 bases, J shed 2 bases, and the junction held 5 bases outside the gene matches. CDR3 loop: CASSSGQSTYEQYF. The CDR3 DNA follows: TGTGCCAGCAGCTCGGGACAGAGCACCTACGAGCAGTACTTC.

The chain has TRBV27 and TRBJ1-2; 9 bases are shared with TRBD1. Germline loops: CDR1 MNHEY, CDR2 SMNVEV (reference sequence). The CDR3 sequence is 17 residues long. Losses at the gene ends were 6 bases for V and 0 bases for J; bases not matched to a gene: 11. This CDR3 reads CASRGFSGQGTNYGYTF. CDR3 coding DNA: TGTGCCAGCAGGGGTTTTTCCGGACAGGGGACTAACTATGGCTACACCTTC.

V usage is TRBV6-1 and J usage is TRBJ1-2; 8 bases fit TRBD1. The CDR3 is made up of 15 amino acids. V shed 2 bases, J shed 3 bases, and the junction held 5 bases outside the gene matches. Germline V CDR1 and CDR2: MNHNS, SASEGT. CDR3 nucleotide sequence: TGTGCCAGCAGTGAATTGGACAGGGCTCACTATGGCTACACCTTC. It encodes CASSELDRAHYGYTF.

This rearrangement joins TRBV2 to TRBJ2-7; D is unclear. The ends were cut back, 6 bases at V and 2 bases at J, with 17 bases in the middle. Germline values: CDR1 SNHLY, CDR2 FYNNEI. CDR3 size: 15 residues. The CDR3, as DNA: TGTGCCAGCAGCAAAGACTCCCCTGTGACCTACGAGCAGTACTTC. Encoded protein: CASSKDSPVTYEQYF.

The CDR3 DNA reads TGTGCCAGCAGTACCTACGGGGGGACAGGGGACTACAATGAGCAGTTCTTC. Translated, it gives CASSTYGGTGDYNEQFF. The chain employs TRBV27 and TRBJ2-1; TRBD1 matches at 10 bases. The germline V gene encodes CDR1 MNHEY and CDR2 SMNVEV (reference sequence). This CDR3 spans 17 amino acids. V lost 5 bases and J lost 3; bases outside the gene matches: 10.

CDR3 nucleotide sequence: TGCGCCAGCAGCACGACAGGAGACTATGGCTACACCTTC. It yields the protein CASSTTGDYGYTF. The rearrangement links TRBV5-1 to TRBJ1-2; D perhaps matches TRBD1 (6 bases). With 4 bases removed from V and 3 bases from J, the gap between germline ends came to 10 bases. Germline assignment: CDR1 SGHRS and CDR2 YFSETQ. The CDR3 extends over 13 amino acids.

This clone appeared once. This chain connects TRBV18 to TRBJ1-1, with TRBD1 matching 8 bases. With 6 bases clipped from V and 1 base from J, the junction kept 7 bases outside the gene matches. Germline V CDR1 and CDR2: KGHSH, LQKENI. The CDR3 extends over 15 amino acids. CDR3 residues: CASSLRTGSNTEAFF. The CDR3 DNA is TGTGCCAGCTCTCTTAGGACAGGGTCGAACACTGAAGCTTTCTTT.

The V call is TRBV15, the J call TRBJ2-7; D is unresolved. V lost 5 bases and J lost 2, with 13 bases in between. Germline V gene sequence: CDR1 LNHNV, CDR2 YYDKDF (reference sequence). The CDR3 covers 14 residues. The CDR3 nucleotides are TGTGCCACCAGCGGCTCCAGGCGCCCCTACGAGCAGTACTTC. It specifies CATSGSRRPYEQYF.

The chain has TRBV5-1 and TRBJ1-2; 7 bases fit TRBD1. The V and J ends lost 5 bases and 6 bases, in that order; junction bases with no gene match: 13. The CDR3 spans 15 residues. Germline V gene sequence: CDR1 SGHRS, CDR2 YFSETQ. The CDR3 loop reads CASSSNRQGTHGYTF. The CDR3 bases are TGCGCCAGCAGTTCCAACCGACAGGGAACCCATGGCTACACCTTC.

The chain links TRBV9 to TRBJ2-1, with TRBD1 identical over 8 bases. Germline V CDR1 and CDR2: SGDLS, YYNGEE. The trim removed 0 bases at V and 7 bases at J, leaving 9 bases unmatched. This CDR3 has 16 amino acids. The CDR3 spells CASSVGQGPVGNEQFF. The CDR3 coding sequence is TGTGCCAGCAGCGTAGGACAGGGGCCCGTGGGGAATGAGCAGTTCTTC. Supplemented by reference TRBV9 and TRBJ2-1, the full variable domain reads DSGVTQTPKHLITATGQRVTLRCSPRSGDLSVYWYQQSLDQGLQFLIQYYNGEERAKGNILERFSAQQFPDLHSELNLSSLELGDSALYFCASSVGQGPVGNEQFFGPGTRLTVL.

The table lists this clone with a few counts. V usage is TRBV2 and J usage is TRBJ1-4; D is undetermined. Looked up from germline, CDR1 is SNHLY and CDR2 is FYNNEI. This CDR3 has 14 residues. The ends were cut back, 7 bases at V and 0 bases at J, with 9 bases in the middle. CDR3 protein: CASMRFATNEKLFF. CDR3 in DNA: TGTGCCAGCATGAGGTTTGCAACTAATGAAAAACTGTTTTTT. The variable domain in full, completed from reference TRBV2 and TRBJ1-4, reads EPEVTQTPSHQVTQMGQEVILRCVPISNHLYFYWYRQILGQKVEFLVSFYNNEISEKSEIFDDQFSVERPDGSNFTLKIRSTKLEDSAMYFCASMRFATNEKLFFGSGTQLSVL.